Following are 22 T cell receptor beta chains from one sample sequenced in a study of T cell clonotyping in hematopoietic cell transplantation. Only in-frame clones appear in the TCRdb table, and some are missing; sequencing was by immunoSEQ multiplex PCR. The table has around 12,000 clones, about four fifths seen once. The source material was PBMCs, sampled 100 days after allogeneic stem cell transplant. The receptor set was obtained from a female patient between 40 and 55 years old who had an allogeneic stem cell transplant from a related donor, so T cells may come from the graft donor. Some clones in this sample may be carry-over from other donors' samples.

The chain combines TRBV2 with TRBJ2-3; TRBD2 agrees at 8 bases. From germline, CDR1 is SNHLY and CDR2 FYNNEI. CDR3 size: 14 residues. V shed 6 bases, J shed 7 bases, and the junction held 9 bases outside the gene matches. The chain's CDR3 is CASSPPRLANTQYF. The DNA for the CDR3 is TGTGCCAGCAGCCCCCCCCGACTAGCGAATACGCAGTATTTT.

This chain connects TRBV25-1 to TRBJ1-5; no firm D call. V lost 3 bases and J lost 6, with 9 bases in between. There are 13 residues in the CDR3. Per germline, CDR1 MGHDK and CDR2 SYGVNS. CDR3 loop: CASSEVGSQPQHF. The CDR3 region has the DNA TGTGCCAGCAGTGAGGTTGGGAGTCAGCCCCAGCATTTT.

About this clone itself: The sample has other DNA sequences that encode this CDR3 too. The V gene is TRBV11-2, the J gene TRBJ2-3; D gene unclear. Germline CDR1 and CDR2: SGHAT and FQNNGV. Trimming shortened V by 2 bases and J by 0 bases, and 6 bases separated the two germline ends. This CDR3 has 14 residues. The CDR3 coding sequence is TGTGCCAGCAGCTTACTCACTAGCACAGATACGCAGTATTTT. This encodes CASSLLTSTDTQYF.

The chain links TRBV4-2 to TRBJ2-7; 10 bases fit TRBD2. From germline, CDR1 is LGHNA and CDR2 YNFKEQ. V shed 5 bases and J 1 base; nucleotides not matched to a gene: 5. The CDR3 contains 15 residues. The chain's CDR3 is CASSSETSGSYEQYF. CDR3 bases: TGTGCCAGCAGCTCAGAGACTAGCGGGTCCTACGAGCAGTACTTC.

This sequence joins TRBV9 and TRBJ1-1; D call uncertain. Germline CDR1 reads SGDLS; CDR2 reads YYNGEE. Trimming cost V 0 bases and J 1 base, with 7 bases left between them. This CDR3 has 14 residues. CDR3 sequence: CASSVGDPNTEAFF. CDR3 sequence (DNA): TGTGCCAGCAGCGTAGGCGACCCGAACACTGAAGCTTTCTTT.

The chain employs TRBV11-2 and TRBJ2-7, with 7 bases lining up with TRBD2. The CDR3 contains 15 residues. The germline V gene has CDR1 SGHAT and CDR2 FQNNGV. V trimming: 0 bases; J trimming: 2 bases; junction bases outside the gene matches: 4. CDR3 in DNA: TGTGCCAGCAGCTTAGAGGCTAGCGGAGCCTACGAGCAGTACTTC. Its protein product is CASSLEASGAYEQYF.

This clone has only one observation. The genes are TRBV10-3 and TRBJ2-5; D gene ambiguous. With 3 bases removed from V and 0 bases from J, the gap between germline ends came to 5 bases. CDR1 is ENHRY, CDR2 SYGVKD, per germline. The length of the CDR3 is 13 residues. DNA for the CDR3: TGTGCCATCAGTGACGGATACCAAGAGACCCAGTACTTC. Protein product: CAISDGYQETQYF.

This clone has a single count. CDR3 amino acids: CASGLAGDGDTQYF. The CDR3 bases are TGTGCCAGCGGCCTAGCGGGAGACGGAGATACGCAGTATTTT. The V call is TRBV6-5, the J call TRBJ2-3; 10 nucleotides line up with TRBD2. The CDR3 spans 14 residues. Per the germline V gene, CDR1 is MNHEY and CDR2 is SVGAGI. The trim removed 8 bases at V and 5 bases at J, leaving 7 bases unmatched.

This clone was picked up one time. The genes are TRBV19 and TRBJ1-5; the D gene is possibly TRBD1 (6 bases). CDR1 is LNHDA, CDR2 SQIVND, per germline (reference sequence). CDR3 size: 15 residues. Trimming cost V 5 bases and J 9 bases, with 20 bases left between them. The chain's CDR3 is CASSPGQLSGRPQHF. The CDR3 coding sequence is TGTGCCAGTAGTCCCGGACAGCTTTCTGGTCGGCCCCAGCATTTT.

J is TRBJ2-2 and V is TRBV19; 11 bases are shared with TRBD2. Germline-derived CDR1 and CDR2 are LNHDA and SQIVND (reference sequence). J was trimmed by 5 bases and V by 0 bases; bases with no gene match: 5. This CDR3 is 17 amino acids long. The CDR3 bases are TGTGCCAGTAGTATAGACCTAGCGGGAGGAGGGACCGGGGAGCTGTTTTTT. Translating gives CASSIDLAGGGTGELFF.

The V call is TRBV29-1, the J call TRBJ1-1; D not certain. CDR3 length equals 12 residues. Germline CDR1 SQVTM, CDR2 ANQGSEA. The V gene lost 0 bases and the J gene lost 6 bases, with 8 bases spanning the gap. The CDR3 here is CSVEDQVSEAFF. The CDR3 region has the DNA TGCAGCGTTGAAGATCAAGTATCTGAAGCTTTCTTT. The full variable domain, with the rest looked up from reference TRBV29-1 and TRBJ1-1, is SAVISQKPSRDICQRGTSLTIQCQVDSQVTMMFWYRQQPGQSLTLIATANQGSEATYESGFVIDKFPISRPNLTFSTLTVSNMSPEDSSIYLCSVEDQVSEAFFGQGTRLTVV.

The chain combines TRBV6-4 with TRBJ1-1; D unclear. The CDR3 length is 14 residues. V lost 0 bases and J lost 8, with 13 bases in between. CDR1 MRHNA and CDR2 SNTAGT come from the germline V gene. The CDR3 protein is CASSDSSRGGEAFF. The CDR3 DNA reads as TGTGCCAGCAGTGACTCGAGTCGGGGAGGGGAAGCTTTCTTT.

This clone was found a few times. This sequence joins TRBV6-1 and TRBJ1-1; TRBD1 matches at 7 bases. This CDR3 contains 12 residues. Germline trimming cut 4 bases from V and 4 bases from J; bases unmatched to any gene: 0. Looked up from germline, CDR1 is MNHNS and CDR2 is SASEGT. CDR3 DNA sequence: TGTGCCAGCAGTGGGACAGGCACTGAAGCTTTCTTT. This codes for CASSGTGTEAFF.

The chain carries TRBV29-1 and TRBJ1-1; 8 positions agree with TRBD1. CDR1 SQVTM and CDR2 ANQGSEA come from the germline V gene. V shed 1 base, J shed 5 bases, and the junction held 6 bases outside the gene matches. There are 14 residues in the CDR3. The CDR3 here is CSVEGTGGETEAFF. As DNA, the CDR3 is TGCAGCGTTGAAGGAACAGGGGGAGAGACTGAAGCTTTCTTT. The full variable domain, in which reference TRBV29-1 and TRBJ1-1 provide the parts outside the CDR3, is SAVISQKPSRDICQRGTSLTIQCQVDSQVTMMFWYRQQPGQSLTLIATANQGSEATYESGFVIDKFPISRPNLTFSTLTVSNMSPEDSSIYLCSVEGTGGETEAFFGQGTRLTVV.

As to this clone: An end of the junction does not agree with germline; a read error may underlie this. The J gene is TRBJ2-1, the V gene TRBV11-3; D unclear. Germline values: CDR1 SGHNT, CDR2 YENEEA. The CDR3 extends over 12 amino acids. Here the CDR3 DNA reads TGTGCCAGCAGCGTAGACTACAATGAGCAGTTCTTC. It encodes CASSVDYNEQFF.

In this sample, this clone turned up a few times. This chain joins TRBV5-1 and TRBJ2-7; 8 bases are shared with TRBD1. The CDR3 has 13 amino acids. The trim removed 3 bases at V and 5 bases at J, leaving 4 bases unmatched. Germline V gives CDR1 SGHRS, CDR2 YFSETQ. CDR3 region: CASSYGTGNEQYF. DNA for the CDR3: TGCGCCAGCAGCTACGGGACAGGAAACGAGCAGTACTTC.

The genes are TRBV7-2 and TRBJ2-7, with D perhaps matching TRBD2 (7 bases). Deletions cut 1 base from V and 6 bases from J, with 13 bases between. This CDR3 contains 14 residues. Germline V gene sequence: CDR1 SGHTA, CDR2 FQGNSA. CDR3 coding DNA: TGTGCCAGCAGCTTAGAACAGGGAGGGAGCGAGCAGTACTTC. This gives the protein CASSLEQGGSEQYF.

This clone was recorded once. The V call is TRBV29-1, the J call TRBJ2-1, with D perhaps given as TRBD1 or TRBD2 (6 bases each). The germline V gene encodes CDR1 SQVTM and CDR2 ANQGSEA. The CDR3 consists of 14 residues. Trimming removed 3 bases from V and 9 bases from J, with 18 bases in between. The CDR3, as DNA: TGCAGCGTTGAGGGAGCTGGAGAGGGGGGTGAGCAGTTCTTC. This gives the protein CSVEGAGEGGEQFF.

The chain carries TRBV6-5 and TRBJ2-3, with D possibly matching TRBD2 (5 bases). This CDR3 comprises 14 residues. Trimming left V 0 bases short and J 10 bases short, with 14 bases between. Germline CDR1 and CDR2: MNHEY and SVGAGI. This CDR3 is CASSYSDLTEAQYF. DNA for the CDR3: TGTGCCAGCAGTTACTCAGATCTTACGGAGGCGCAGTATTTT.

The chain couples TRBV19 to TRBJ2-2; a possible D gene is TRBD2 (6 bases). The CDR3 has 15 amino acids. The germline CDR1 and CDR2 sequences are LNHDA and SQIVND (reference sequence). The germline V and J ends were trimmed by 4 bases and 2 bases, with 11 bases remaining between them. The CDR3 is CASSNGRVNTGELFF. As DNA, the CDR3 is TGTGCCAGTAGTAACGGGAGAGTAAACACCGGGGAGCTGTTTTTT.

The chain has TRBV11-2 and TRBJ2-7; no clear D. In germline, CDR1 is SGHAT, CDR2 FQNNGV. V dropped 6 bases and J dropped 3 bases, with 3 bases sitting between them. The CDR3 is made up of 10 amino acids. DNA for the CDR3: TGTGCCAGCAGTCGCTACGAGCAGTACTTC. This translates into CASSRYEQYF.

Notes on this clone: At one boundary the junction diverges from the germline segment, which might be a read error. The chain has TRBV20-1 and TRBJ2-7; D not resolved. The CDR3 has 10 amino acids. The germline V gene encodes CDR1 DFQATT and CDR2 SNEGSKA (reference sequence). The CDR3 bases are TGCAGTGCTGGAGACTACGAGCAGTACTTC. Its protein is CSAGDYEQYF.